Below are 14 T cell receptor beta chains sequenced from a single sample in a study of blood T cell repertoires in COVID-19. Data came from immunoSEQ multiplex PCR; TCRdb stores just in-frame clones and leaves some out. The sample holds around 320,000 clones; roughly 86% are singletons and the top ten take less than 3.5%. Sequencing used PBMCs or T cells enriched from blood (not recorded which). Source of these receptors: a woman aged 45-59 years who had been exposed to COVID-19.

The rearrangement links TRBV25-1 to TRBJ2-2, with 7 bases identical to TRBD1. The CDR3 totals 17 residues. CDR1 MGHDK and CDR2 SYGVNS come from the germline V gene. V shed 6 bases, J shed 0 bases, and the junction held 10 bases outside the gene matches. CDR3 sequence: CASSQPGQTSNTGELFF. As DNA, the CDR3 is TGTGCCAGCAGCCAACCGGGACAGACATCGAACACCGGGGAGCTGTTTTTT.

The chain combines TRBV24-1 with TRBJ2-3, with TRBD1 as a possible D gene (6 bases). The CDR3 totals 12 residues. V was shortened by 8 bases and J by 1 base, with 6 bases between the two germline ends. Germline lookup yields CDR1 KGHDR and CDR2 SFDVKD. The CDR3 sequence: CATKGGTDTQYF. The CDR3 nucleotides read TGTGCCACCAAGGGGGGCACAGATACGCAGTATTTT.

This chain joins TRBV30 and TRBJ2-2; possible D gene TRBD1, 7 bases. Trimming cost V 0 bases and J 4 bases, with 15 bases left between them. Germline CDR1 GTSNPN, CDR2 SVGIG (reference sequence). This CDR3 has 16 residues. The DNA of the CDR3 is TGTGCCTGGAGTGTACAGGGGAAGGGAGGCACCGGGGAGCTGTTTTTT. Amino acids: CAWSVQGKGGTGELFF.

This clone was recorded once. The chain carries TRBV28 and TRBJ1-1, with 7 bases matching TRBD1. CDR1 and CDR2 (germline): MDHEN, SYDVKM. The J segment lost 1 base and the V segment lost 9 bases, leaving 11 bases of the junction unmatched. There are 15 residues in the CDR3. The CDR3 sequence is CARDRRVSTNTEAFF. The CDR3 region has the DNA TGTGCCAGGGACAGGAGGGTGAGTACGAACACTGAAGCTTTCTTT.

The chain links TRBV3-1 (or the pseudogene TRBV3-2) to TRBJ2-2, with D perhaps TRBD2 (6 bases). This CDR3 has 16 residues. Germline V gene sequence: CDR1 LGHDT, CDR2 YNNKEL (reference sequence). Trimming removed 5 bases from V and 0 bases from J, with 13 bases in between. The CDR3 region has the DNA TGTGCCAGCAGCTACGGGGCGGGGTCGAACACCGGGGAGCTGTTTTTT. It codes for CASSYGAGSNTGELFF.

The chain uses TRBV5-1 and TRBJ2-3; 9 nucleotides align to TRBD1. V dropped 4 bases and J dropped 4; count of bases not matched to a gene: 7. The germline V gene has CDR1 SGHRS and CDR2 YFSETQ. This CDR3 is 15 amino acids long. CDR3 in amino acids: CASSSGDRDPDTQYF. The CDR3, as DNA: TGCGCCAGCAGCAGCGGGGACAGGGACCCAGATACGCAGTATTTT.

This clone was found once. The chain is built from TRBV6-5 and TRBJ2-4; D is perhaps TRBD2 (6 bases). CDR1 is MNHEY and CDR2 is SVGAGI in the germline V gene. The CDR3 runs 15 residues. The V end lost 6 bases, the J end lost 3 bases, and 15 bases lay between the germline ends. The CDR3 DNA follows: TGTGCCAGCAGCCAACGGAGGGATGGCAAAAACATTCAGTACTTC. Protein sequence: CASSQRRDGKNIQYF.

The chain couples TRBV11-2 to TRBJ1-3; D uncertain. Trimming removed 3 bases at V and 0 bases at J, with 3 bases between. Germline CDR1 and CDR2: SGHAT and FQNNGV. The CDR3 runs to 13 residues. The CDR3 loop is CASSFSSGNTIYF. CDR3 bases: TGTGCCAGCAGCTTTAGCTCTGGAAACACCATATATTTT.

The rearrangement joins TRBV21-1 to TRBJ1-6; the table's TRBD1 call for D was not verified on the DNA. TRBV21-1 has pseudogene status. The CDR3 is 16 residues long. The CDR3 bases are TGTGCCAGCAGCACCAAATCCAGCTCCTATAATTCACCCCTCCACTTT. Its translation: CASSTKSSSYNSPLHF.

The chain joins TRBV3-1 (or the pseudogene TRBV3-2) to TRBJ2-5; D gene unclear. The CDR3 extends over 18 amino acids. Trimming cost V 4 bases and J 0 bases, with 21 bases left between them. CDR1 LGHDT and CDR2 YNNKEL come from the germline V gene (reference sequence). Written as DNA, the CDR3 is TGTGCCAGCAGCCGTGTTGGGCTGCGCCCAGAGTACCAAGAGACCCAGTACTTC. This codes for CASSRVGLRPEYQETQYF.

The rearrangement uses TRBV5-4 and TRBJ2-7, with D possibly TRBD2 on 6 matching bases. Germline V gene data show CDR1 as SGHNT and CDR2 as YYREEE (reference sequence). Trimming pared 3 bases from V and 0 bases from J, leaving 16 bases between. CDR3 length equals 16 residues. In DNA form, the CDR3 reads TGTGCCAGCAGCTCAGATAGCGGAGCTAGCTCCTACGAGCAGTACTTC. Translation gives CASSSDSGASSYEQYF. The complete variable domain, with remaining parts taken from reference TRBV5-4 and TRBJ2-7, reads ETGVTQSPTHLIKTRGQQVTLRCSSQSGHNTVSWYQQALGQGPQFIFQYYREEENGRGNFPPRFSGLQFPNYSSELNVNALELDDSALYLCASSSDSGASSYEQYFGPGTRLTVT.

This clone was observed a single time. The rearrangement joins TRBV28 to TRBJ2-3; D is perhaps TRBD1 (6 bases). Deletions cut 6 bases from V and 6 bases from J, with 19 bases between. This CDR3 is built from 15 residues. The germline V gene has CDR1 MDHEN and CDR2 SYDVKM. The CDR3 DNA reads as TGTGCCAGCAGCCCACGGACAGTGTATAGTGATACGCAGTATTTT. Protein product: CASSPRTVYSDTQYF.

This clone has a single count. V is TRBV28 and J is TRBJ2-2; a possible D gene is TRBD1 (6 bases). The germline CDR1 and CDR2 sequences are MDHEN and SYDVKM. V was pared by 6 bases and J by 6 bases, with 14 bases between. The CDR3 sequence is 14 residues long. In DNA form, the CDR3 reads TGTGCCAGCAGGCCCGGACAGAGGGCCGGGGAGCTGTTTTTT. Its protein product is CASRPGQRAGELFF.

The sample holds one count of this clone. CDR3 in amino acids: CSASPDRSNGYTF. Here the CDR3 DNA reads TGCAGTGCTAGTCCCGACAGGAGCAATGGCTACACCTTC. This chain connects TRBV20-1 to TRBJ1-2; D is perhaps TRBD1 (6 bases). The ends were cut back, 3 bases at V and 6 bases at J, with 14 bases in the middle. Germline CDR1 DFQATT, CDR2 SNEGSKA (reference sequence). The CDR3 covers 13 residues.